These T cell receptor beta chains were read from a single sample in a study of blood T cell repertoires in COVID-19. Sequencing was performed with immunoSEQ multiplex PCR; in TCRdb, only in-frame clones are kept and a portion is missing. This table has over 450,000 clones, approximately 89% appearing once. Sequencing was done on a sample of peripheral blood. The receptors originated from a man in his late teens or twenties with COVID-19, enrolled during active disease. The conserved cysteine and the conserved F or W are not part of the CDR3 here. Clone size is not always given. Where it is, it says once, few, many or a class for expanded clones.

v_gene: TRBV24-1; j_gene: TRBJ2-3; abundance: NA; len: 12; CDR3aa: ATSDWKGADTQY
v_gene: TRBV7-8; j_gene: TRBJ2-1; abundance: NA; len: 15; CDR3aa: ASSYPSAIQGGNEQF
v_gene: TRBV12-3/TRBV12-4; j_gene: TRBJ1-1; abundance: few; len: 11; CDR3aa: ASSFTGNTEAF
v_gene: TRBV6-1; j_gene: TRBJ1-2; abundance: NA; len: 13; CDR3aa: ASSETGFVNYGYT
v_gene: TRBV6-2/TRBV6-3; j_gene: TRBJ2-7; abundance: NA; len: 17; CDR3aa: ASSPLSTSGRFISYEQY
v_gene: TRBV28; j_gene: TRBJ1-4; abundance: NA; len: 12; CDR3aa: ASKTGTGPEKLF
v_gene: TRBV19; j_gene: TRBJ1-5; abundance: NA; len: 10; CDR3aa: ASRPGDQPQH
v_gene: TRBV7-9; j_gene: TRBJ2-1; abundance: NA; len: 13; CDR3aa: ASSYRDSSSNEQF
v_gene: TRBV5-1; j_gene: TRBJ2-5; abundance: NA; len: 10; CDR3aa: ASSLSSETQY
v_gene: TRBV19; j_gene: TRBJ2-1; abundance: NA; len: 13; CDR3aa: ASSLGTSGRNEQF
v_gene: TRBV5-4; j_gene: TRBJ1-6; abundance: NA; len: 15; CDR3aa: ASSLDGGRAYNSPLH
v_gene: TRBV13; j_gene: TRBJ2-3; abundance: NA; len: 15; CDR3aa: ASSLGTSGRRTDTQY
v_gene: TRBV27; j_gene: TRBJ1-2; abundance: NA; len: 11; CDR3aa: ASSFQGNYGYT
v_gene: TRBV19; j_gene: TRBJ1-6; abundance: NA; len: 12; CDR3aa: ASRDDYYNSPLH
v_gene: TRBV9; j_gene: TRBJ2-5; abundance: NA; len: 14; CDR3aa: ASSPRGLAGVETQY
v_gene: TRBV7-9; j_gene: TRBJ1-6; abundance: NA; len: 14; CDR3aa: ASSLEGASYNSPLH
v_gene: TRBV11-2; j_gene: TRBJ2-1; abundance: NA; len: 13; CDR3aa: ASSTDRGRYNEQF
v_gene: TRBV5-6; j_gene: TRBJ2-2; abundance: once; len: 16; CDR3aa: ASSPGLLAGGPNGELF
v_gene: TRBV5-1; j_gene: TRBJ1-4; abundance: NA; len: 13; CDR3aa: ASSLDGTANEKLF
v_gene: TRBV6-1; j_gene: TRBJ2-1; abundance: NA; len: 16; CDR3aa: ASSDLTSGVSSYNEQF
v_gene: TRBV2; j_gene: TRBJ2-7; abundance: NA; len: 13; CDR3aa: ASSLRQGAAYEQY
v_gene: TRBV5-6; j_gene: TRBJ2-3; abundance: NA; len: 14; CDR3aa: ASSSGTSTSTDTQY
v_gene: TRBV11-3; j_gene: TRBJ2-2; abundance: NA; len: 13; CDR3aa: ASSLGQGADGELF
v_gene: TRBV7-9; j_gene: TRBJ2-2; abundance: NA; len: 15; CDR3aa: ASSLGLAGWHTGELF
v_gene: TRBV24-1; j_gene: TRBJ2-5; abundance: NA; len: 14; CDR3aa: ATSDWEGVGEETQY
v_gene: TRBV29-1; j_gene: TRBJ2-7; abundance: NA; len: 12; CDR3aa: SVETEPSSYEQY
v_gene: TRBV11-3; j_gene: TRBJ2-1; abundance: NA; len: 14; CDR3aa: ASSPIGGGRESEQF
v_gene: TRBV19; j_gene: TRBJ1-2; abundance: NA; len: 12; CDR3aa: ASSEDSPYYGYT
v_gene: TRBV6-5; j_gene: TRBJ2-4; abundance: NA; len: 9; CDR3aa: ASSLLNIQY
v_gene: TRBV6-5; j_gene: TRBJ2-2; abundance: NA; len: 13; CDR3aa: ASSLLAGGTGELF
v_gene: TRBV9; j_gene: TRBJ2-7; abundance: NA; len: 13; CDR3aa: ASSAQQGAQLEQY
v_gene: TRBV7-7; j_gene: TRBJ2-1; abundance: NA; len: 14; CDR3aa: ASSSNLAGGANEQF
v_gene: TRBV12-3/TRBV12-4; j_gene: TRBJ2-1; abundance: NA; len: 10; CDR3aa: ASSGDRNEQF
v_gene: TRBV5-4; j_gene: TRBJ1-2; abundance: NA; len: 13; CDR3aa: ASSFWGRNNYGYT
v_gene: TRBV28; j_gene: TRBJ1-1; abundance: NA; len: 13; CDR3aa: ASSFPRGAPTEAF
v_gene: TRBV6-5; j_gene: TRBJ1-5; abundance: NA; len: 12; CDR3aa: ASSSEGVWQPQH
v_gene: TRBV3-1/TRBV3-2; j_gene: TRBJ2-3; abundance: NA; len: 11; CDR3aa: ASSHPSGDTQY
v_gene: TRBV3-1/TRBV3-2; j_gene: TRBJ1-1; abundance: NA; len: 11; CDR3aa: ASSQDRGAGAF
v_gene: TRBV28; j_gene: TRBJ2-7; abundance: NA; len: 12; CDR3aa: ASSLPTLLDEQY
v_gene: TRBV29-1; j_gene: TRBJ1-2; abundance: NA; len: 12; CDR3aa: SVEDSPGEVGYT
v_gene: TRBV12-5; j_gene: TRBJ1-6; abundance: NA; len: 12; CDR3aa: ASGQGTGNSPLH
v_gene: TRBV11-1; j_gene: TRBJ1-1; abundance: NA; len: 12; CDR3aa: ASSLNRAGTEAF
v_gene: TRBV5-1; j_gene: TRBJ2-5; abundance: NA; len: 13; CDR3aa: ASSLRTGGEETQY
v_gene: TRBV5-6; j_gene: TRBJ1-1; abundance: NA; len: 12; CDR3aa: ASSQQGARAEAF
v_gene: TRBV5-5; j_gene: TRBJ2-7; abundance: NA; len: 15; CDR3aa: ASSLSIGTSIPYEQY
v_gene: TRBV5-1; j_gene: TRBJ1-4; abundance: NA; len: 11; CDR3aa: ASSPDGEGELF
v_gene: TRBV4-2; j_gene: TRBJ2-7; abundance: NA; len: 12; CDR3aa: ASSQAPPQGEQY
v_gene: TRBV10-1; j_gene: TRBJ2-1; abundance: NA; len: 13; CDR3aa: ASSDRDRGQNEQF
v_gene: TRBV10-1; j_gene: TRBJ1-6; abundance: NA; len: 11; CDR3aa: ASSGQANSPLH
v_gene: TRBV9; j_gene: TRBJ1-5; abundance: NA; len: 11; CDR3aa: ASSVGQNQPQH
v_gene: TRBV30; j_gene: TRBJ2-5; abundance: NA; len: 11; CDR3aa: AWRTRGEETQY